Listed below are T cell receptor beta chains from one sample, sequenced in a study of blood T cell repertoires in COVID-19. Measured with immunoSEQ multiplex PCR; TCRdb has only the in-frame clones, and not every one. The table records 110,000 or so clones, roughly 84% of them present only once. Sequenced material: peripheral blood. These receptors were taken from a woman in her sixties or seventies who had recovered from COVID-19. Both conserved end residues are part of each CDR3. D genes are given only for firm matches. Expanded clones are given a class, and other clones once, few, many or no size at all.

J gene	D gene	clone size	V gene	CDR3 DNA	CDR3 protein
TRBJ2-5	TRBD2	.	TRBV30	TGTGCCTGGAGGCCCCACAGCGGGGTCCGAGAGACCCAGTACTTC	CAWRPHSGVRETQYF
TRBJ2-3	TRBD1	.	TRBV13	TGTGCCAGCAGCAACAGGGGGCGAACTAGCACAGATACGCAGTATTTT	CASSNRGRTSTDTQYF
TRBJ2-3	.	.	TRBV6-6	TGTGCCAGCAGTTACGAGGACTCCACAGATACGCAGTATTTT	CASSYEDSTDTQYF
TRBJ1-4	.	.	TRBV30	TGTGCCTGGAGTCGCCCGGGAGGGAATGAAAAACTGTTTTTT	CAWSRPGGNEKLFF
TRBJ1-5	.	medium-sized	TRBV5-4	TGTGCCAGCAGCTTGTCGGGGGGCAATCAGCCCCAGCATTTT	CASSLSGGNQPQHF
TRBJ1-6	TRBD1	.	TRBV12-3/TRBV12-4	TGTGCCAGCAGTCAAGGGACAGGCGGACCCCTCCACTTT	CASSQGTGGPLHF
TRBJ2-5	.	.	TRBV14	TGTGCCAGCAGCCGAGCGACCCAAGAGACCCAGTACTTC	CASSRATQETQYF
TRBJ1-1	.	once	TRBV7-9	TGTGCCAGCAGCTTCACAATGAACACTGAAGCTTTCTTT	CASSFTMNTEAFF
TRBJ2-1	TRBD2	.	TRBV7-3	TGTGCCAGCAGCTTAGACCGGGGGGACTACAATGAGCAGTTCTTC	CASSLDRGDYNEQFF
TRBJ2-6	TRBD1	.	TRBV7-6	TGTGCCAGCAGCTTAGTAGGGGGCGCTGGGGCCAACGTCCTGACTTTC	CASSLVGGAGANVLTF
TRBJ1-2	.	.	TRBV4-3	TGCGCCAGCAGCCATACAGGGTCCTATGGCTACACCTTC	CASSHTGSYGYTF
TRBJ1-2	.	.	TRBV28	TGTGCCACCGAGGACAGATCTTATGGCTACACCTTC	CATEDRSYGYTF
TRBJ1-2	TRBD1	.	TRBV11-2	TGTGCCAGCAGCTTAGTTCGGGACAGCTACTATGGCTACACCTTC	CASSLVRDSYYGYTF
TRBJ2-5	TRBD2	.	TRBV5-1	TGCGCCAGCAGCTTGGGCGGGACTAGCGAAGAGACCCAGTACTTC	CASSLGGTSEETQYF
TRBJ2-3	TRBD2	.	TRBV4-3	TGCGCCAGCAGCCAAGATATAGCGGGAGGGACAGATACGCAGTATTTT	CASSQDIAGGTDTQYF
TRBJ2-3	TRBD2	.	TRBV15	TGTGCCACCAGCAGAGATGGGGGGGGTAGGGATACGCAGTATTTT	CATSRDGGGRDTQYF
TRBJ2-1	TRBD1	.	TRBV5-4	TGTGCCAGCAGCTCTGGACAGGGGGCCTATTCCTACAATGAGCAGTTCTTC	CASSSGQGAYSYNEQFF
TRBJ2-5	.	.	TRBV28	TGTGCCAGCCGACGACAGCCTCATCAAGAGACCCAGTACTTC	CASRRQPHQETQYF
TRBJ2-6	TRBD1	.	TRBV27	TGTGCCAGCAGTTTATATCGCACCCCGGGACAGTCCTCTGGGGCCAACGTCCTGACTTTC	CASSLYRTPGQSSGANVLTF
TRBJ1-2	TRBD1	.	TRBV6-5	TGTGCCAGCAGTCCACAGGGGGCCATTGGCTACACCTTC	CASSPQGAIGYTF
TRBJ1-1	TRBD1	.	TRBV6-7	TGTGCCAGCAGTTCTGTCCGGAATAGGGACAGGGAGAAAGACACTGAAGCTTTCTTT	CASSSVRNRDREKDTEAFF
TRBJ2-2	.	few	TRBV12-3/TRBV12-4	TGTGCCAGCAGTTTAGGGCAGGGCAGGGAGCTGTTTTTT	CASSLGQGRELFF
TRBJ2-1	.	.	TRBV7-2	TGTGCCAGCAGCTCGCTATCCGGGGTCTGGGAGCAGTTCTTC	CASSSLSGVWEQFF
TRBJ1-3	.	.	TRBV12-3/TRBV12-4	TGTGCCAGCACCTCTATGAGGGGAAACACCATATATTTT	CASTSMRGNTIYF
TRBJ2-2	TRBD2	.	TRBV7-2	TGTGCCAGCAGCTTAGGACTAGCGGGAGTCGGGGAGCTGTTTTTT	CASSLGLAGVGELFF
TRBJ2-5	.	once	TRBV10-1	TGCGCCAGCAGTGAGCCCAGATCCCGGACCCAGTACTTC	CASSEPRSRTQYF
TRBJ2-1	TRBD2	.	TRBV27	TGTGCCAGCAGTTTAAGGGCGACTAGCCCCTACAATGAGCAGTTCTTC	CASSLRATSPYNEQFF
TRBJ1-5	.	few	TRBV28	TGTGCCACCCGGGGGGCCCATCAGCCCCAGCATTTT	CATRGAHQPQHF
TRBJ2-7	.	.	TRBV11-3	TGTGCCAGCAGCTTACAACAGGGTTACGAGCAGTACTTC	CASSLQQGYEQYF
TRBJ2-3	TRBD2	.	TRBV5-5	TGTGCCAGCACCCTGGGGACTAGACCAGATACGCAGTATTTT	CASTLGTRPDTQYF
TRBJ2-3	TRBD2	.	TRBV4-3	TGCGCCAGCAGCCAACAAGCGGGGCCAACCACACCCACCACAGATACGCAGTATTTT	CASSQQAGPTTPTTDTQYF
TRBJ1-2	TRBD1	.	TRBV7-8	TGTGCCAGCAGCCGGGGACAGGGAGAATCTGGCTACACCTTC	CASSRGQGESGYTF
TRBJ2-5	.	.	TRBV27	TGTGCCAGCAGTTTAAGCAGGGTAGCCCAAGAGACCCAGTACTTC	CASSLSRVAQETQYF
TRBJ2-7	TRBD1	.	TRBV10-3	TGTGCCATCAGGGGCGCCACAGGGGGCTCCTACGAGCAGTACTTC	CAIRGATGGSYEQYF
TRBJ1-2	TRBD1	.	TRBV7-2	TGTGCCAGCAGGAGGGACAGGGGCGATGGCTACACCTTC	CASRRDRGDGYTF
TRBJ2-1	TRBD2	.	TRBV5-1	TGCGCCAGCAGCTTGTTAGCGGGAAAGGGTGAGCAGTTCTTC	CASSLLAGKGEQFF
TRBJ2-5	TRBD1	.	TRBV5-4	TGTGCCAGCAGCCCGGCCGGGACAGGCCAAGAGACCCAGTACTTC	CASSPAGTGQETQYF
TRBJ2-2	TRBD2	.	TRBV7-2	TGTGCCAGCAGCGCCCGGACTAGCGGGGACACCGGGGAGCTGTTTTTT	CASSARTSGDTGELFF
TRBJ2-7	.	few	TRBV7-2	TGTGCCAGCAGCTTAGGGTTGCAGGGGAGCTACGAGCAGTACTTC	CASSLGLQGSYEQYF
TRBJ1-2	.	.	TRBV12-3/TRBV12-4	TGTGCCAGCACAACCACAGGCTCCTGGGGCTACACCTTC	CASTTTGSWGYTF
TRBJ2-5	.	.	TRBV27	TGTGCCAGCAGTCCCCGACAGGTCCGCGAGACCCAGTACTTC	CASSPRQVRETQYF
TRBJ2-7	.	.	TRBV7-2	TGTGCCAGCAGCTTACAGACGGGGGCCTACGAGCAGTACTTC	CASSLQTGAYEQYF
TRBJ2-2	.	.	TRBV4-3	TGCGCCAGCAGCCAAGCACGGGCCGGGGAGCTGTTTTTT	CASSQARAGELFF
TRBJ2-1	TRBD1	.	TRBV6-1	TGTGCCAGCAGCTCCCCGGACAGGGGTCGTGGTGAGCAGTTCTTC	CASSSPDRGRGEQFF
TRBJ2-2	TRBD1	.	TRBV24-1	TGTGCCACCAGTGACCGAGGACAGGGCCGAGGGACCGGCGGGGAGCTGTTTTTT	CATSDRGQGRGTGGELFF
TRBJ2-2	TRBD2	.	TRBV19	TGTGCCAGTAGGAAACTAGCGGGAGGGCCGGGTACCGGGGAGCTGTTTTTT	CASRKLAGGPGTGELFF
TRBJ1-4	.	.	TRBV7-9	TGTGCCAGCAGTGAGGCGCGGGGGGCTAATGAAAAACTGTTTTTT	CASSEARGANEKLFF
TRBJ1-5	.	.	TRBV4-3	TGCGCCAGCAGCCAAGATAAAAGCTATCAGCCCCAGCATTTT	CASSQDKSYQPQHF
TRBJ2-7	TRBD1	.	TRBV18	TGTGCCAGCTCCCGGACAGGGAGCTCCTACGAGCAGTACTTC	CASSRTGSSYEQYF